The 21 T cell receptor beta chains below were found in one sample sequenced in a study of OX40 agonist ivuxolimab in advanced cancers. The repertoire was sequenced with immunoSEQ multiplex PCR; TCRdb's copy has only in-frame clones and lacks some. This table holds 40,000 to 65,000 clones, about four fifths found once. The sequenced sample was CD4+ or CD8+ T cells sorted from blood, obtained in a trial of the OX40 agonist ivuxolimab. These receptor sequences come from an adult with an advanced solid tumor such as melanoma, head and neck, liver or kidney cancer.

V and J are TRBV4-3 and TRBJ2-5; the match to TRBD2 covers 15 bases. CDR1 is LGHNA, CDR2 YSLEER, per germline. V shed 3 bases, J shed 5 bases, and the junction held 7 bases outside the gene matches. The CDR3 sequence is 17 residues long. DNA for the CDR3: TGCGCCAGCAGCCAGACCGGACTAGCGGGAGGGGGGGAGACCCAGTACTTC. It specifies CASSQTGLAGGGETQYF.

The CDR3 region is CASRRQKNTEAFF. As DNA, the CDR3 is TGTGCCAGCAGACGACAGAAGAACACTGAAGCTTTCTTT. The chain uses TRBV7-2 and TRBJ1-1, with D possibly being TRBD1 (5 bases). The CDR3 consists of 13 residues. V was cut by 6 bases and J by 1 base, with 9 bases left in between. Per the germline V gene, CDR1 is SGHTA and CDR2 is FQGNSA.

The rearrangement links TRBV27 to TRBJ1-2; maybe TRBD1 (6 bases). Germline CDR1 and CDR2: MNHEY and SMNVEV (reference sequence). CDR3 length: 15 amino acids. V lost 3 bases and J 3 bases, leaving 14 bases between the germline ends. CDR3 coding DNA: TGTGCCAGCAGTTTGGGGGGCAACAGGGACTATGGCTACACCTTC. This encodes CASSLGGNRDYGYTF.

The CDR3 reads CASSSDRGYGYTF. The CDR3, as DNA: TGTGCCAGCAGCTCGGACAGGGGTTACGGCTACACCTTC. This rearrangement joins TRBV5-4 to TRBJ1-2, with 9 positions matching TRBD1. The germline CDR1 and CDR2 sequences are SGHNT and YYREEE (reference sequence). The CDR3 totals 13 residues. V trimming: 3 bases; J trimming: 8 bases; junction bases outside the gene matches: 5. The whole variable domain, filled in from reference TRBV5-4 and TRBJ1-2, reads ETGVTQSPTHLIKTRGQQVTLRCSSQSGHNTVSWYQQALGQGPQFIFQYYREEENGRGNFPPRFSGLQFPNYSSELNVNALELDDSALYLCASSSDRGYGYTFGSGTRLTVV.

This rearrangement joins TRBV27 to TRBJ2-3; D remains ambiguous. V was trimmed by 0 bases and J by 0 bases, leaving 10 bases between them. This CDR3 is built from 16 residues. The germline V gene has CDR1 MNHEY and CDR2 SMNVEV (reference sequence). The CDR3 reads CASSLSNTYSTDTQYF. CDR3 nucleotide sequence: TGTGCCAGCAGTTTATCCAATACCTATAGCACAGATACGCAGTATTTT.

The gene calls are TRBV6-4 and TRBJ2-2; 7 positions match TRBD1. CDR1 is MRHNA, CDR2 SNTAGT, per germline. With V trimmed by 6 bases and J by 6 bases, 10 bases remained unmatched. CDR3 length equals 15 residues. CDR3 bases: TGTGCCAGCAGCCCCGACAGGGTGTCCGCCGGGGAGCTGTTTTTT. This encodes CASSPDRVSAGELFF.

This chain joins TRBV7-2 and TRBJ1-4; no reliable D call. Germline V gene lookup returns CDR1 SGHTA and CDR2 FQGNSA. The CDR3 is 13 amino acids. The ends were cut back, 3 bases at V and 7 bases at J, with 9 bases in the middle. CDR3 protein: CASSFRTGEKLFF. The CDR3 nucleotides are TGTGCCAGCAGCTTTCGCACGGGTGAAAAACTGTTTTTT.

The V gene is TRBV18, the J gene TRBJ1-4; 8 bases match TRBD1. Germline CDR1 reads KGHSH; CDR2 reads LQKENI. This CDR3 spans 14 amino acids. The ends lost 8 bases at V and 2 bases at J; junction bases unmatched: 4. DNA of the CDR3: TGTGCCAGCCAAAGACAGGGGACTAATGAAAAACTGTTTTTT. Translating it yields CASQRQGTNEKLFF.

The V gene is TRBV7-2, the J gene TRBJ2-5; D gene uncertain. Per germline, CDR1 SGHTA and CDR2 FQGNSA. V lost 8 bases to trimming and J lost 5 bases, with 15 bases between them. CDR3 size: 13 residues. CDR3 DNA: TGTGCCAGCGACACCTTGTATGGGGAGACCCAGTACTTC. Its protein is CASDTLYGETQYF.

The chain has TRBV5-4 and TRBJ2-7, with D maybe TRBD2 (5 bases). The V end lost 9 bases, the J end lost 7 bases, and 20 bases lay between the germline ends. Per germline, CDR1 SGHNT and CDR2 YYREEE (reference sequence). The CDR3 length is 13 residues. The CDR3 here is CATRTVAAGEQYF. The CDR3 DNA is TGTGCCACCAGGACTGTTGCCGCTGGGGAGCAGTACTTC. Full variable domain (missing parts from reference TRBV5-4 and TRBJ2-7): ETGVTQSPTHLIKTRGQQVTLRCSSQSGHNTVSWYQQALGQGPQFIFQYYREEENGRGNFPPRFSGLQFPNYSSELNVNALELDDSALYLCATRTVAAGEQYFGPGTRLTVT.

This clone is medium-sized. This chain links TRBV19 with TRBJ2-5; D gene uncertain. CDR3 length: 13 residues. Germline assignment: CDR1 LNHDA and CDR2 SQIVND (reference sequence). Trimming cost V 3 bases and J 3 bases, with 8 bases left between them. The CDR3 is CASSIAAEETQYF. In nucleotides, the CDR3 is TGTGCCAGTAGTATTGCGGCGGAAGAGACCCAGTACTTC.

The chain uses TRBV7-7 and TRBJ2-1; 11 bases are a match to TRBD2. This CDR3 has 15 amino acids. The V gene's germline CDR1 is SSHAT and CDR2 FNYEAQ (reference sequence). The trim removed 5 bases at V and 8 bases at J, leaving 8 bases unmatched. CDR3 nucleotide sequence: TGTGCCAGCAGCGATCGACTAGCGGGGATACATGAGCAGTTCTTC. As protein: CASSDRLAGIHEQFF.

The chain carries TRBV5-7 and TRBJ1-3; a weak D match, TRBD1 (5 bases). TRBV5-7 is identified as an open reading frame with a role that is uncertain. CDR3 length: 15 amino acids. Trimming cost V 1 base and J 0 bases, with 8 bases left between them. Here the CDR3 DNA reads TGTGCCAGCAGCTTGCGGGGGGACTCTGGAAACACCATATATTTT. This sequence encodes CASSLRGDSGNTIYF.

The gene calls are TRBV7-6 and TRBJ1-2, with unresolved D. CDR3 length equals 14 residues. Per the germline V gene, CDR1 is SGHVS and CDR2 is FNYEAQ. The V end lost 0 bases, the J end lost 1 base, and 6 bases lay between the germline ends. The CDR3 DNA is TGTGCCAGCAGCTTAGCGGGCAGTAACTATGGCTACACCTTC. It yields the protein CASSLAGSNYGYTF. The variable domain in full, completed from reference TRBV7-6 and TRBJ1-2, reads GAGVSQSPRYKVTKRGQDVALRCDPISGHVSLYWYRQALGQGPEFLTYFNYEAQQDKSGLPNDRFSAERPEGSISTLTIQRTEQRDSAMYRCASSLAGSNYGYTFGSGTRLTVV.

The chain combines TRBV27 with TRBJ2-1, with TRBD2 matching 7 bases. Trimming removed 0 bases from V and 0 bases from J; junction bases left unmatched: 2. There are 16 residues in the CDR3. In germline, CDR1 is MNHEY, CDR2 SMNVEV (reference sequence). CDR3 DNA sequence: TGTGCCAGCAGTTTATCCGGCGGGAGCTCCTACAATGAGCAGTTCTTC. Its protein product is CASSLSGGSSYNEQFF.

The rearrangement joins TRBV6-4 to TRBJ2-3; 10 bases match TRBD2. The V gene's germline CDR1 is MRHNA and CDR2 SNTAGT. There are 17 residues in the CDR3. V gave up 2 bases and J gave up 2 bases; unmatched junction bases: 7. The CDR3 nucleotides are TGTGCCAGCAGTGACGGGCTAGCGGGAGCCAACACAGATACGCAGTATTTT. This sequence encodes CASSDGLAGANTDTQYF.

The chain recombines TRBV27 with TRBJ1-2; D gene unclear. The germline V gene has CDR1 MNHEY and CDR2 SMNVEV (reference sequence). The CDR3 sequence is 12 residues long. The germline V and J ends were trimmed by 5 bases and 8 bases, with 12 bases remaining between them. The chain's CDR3 is CASSIPPGGYTF. The CDR3 DNA sequence: TGTGCCAGCAGTATCCCCCCGGGGGGCTACACCTTC.

The chain has TRBV4-2 and TRBJ2-2; D call uncertain. This CDR3 spans 18 amino acids. Germline assignment: CDR1 LGHNA and CDR2 YNFKEQ. Deletions cut 0 bases from V and 3 bases from J, with 17 bases between. CDR3 in amino acids: CASSQDFPAYGDTGELFF. CDR3 DNA: TGTGCCAGCAGCCAAGATTTTCCTGCCTATGGCGACACCGGGGAGCTGTTTTTT.

The V and J genes are TRBV9 and TRBJ1-4, with TRBD1 matching 8 bases. This CDR3 contains 14 residues. The V segment lost 3 bases and the J segment 2 bases; nucleotides outside the gene matches: 0. The germline gives CDR1 SGDLS, CDR2 YYNGEE. The CDR3 DNA reads TGTGCCAGCAGCGCAGGGGGCACTAATGAAAAACTGTTTTTT. Encoded protein: CASSAGGTNEKLFF. Using reference TRBV9 and TRBJ1-4 for the parts outside the CDR3, the full variable domain is DSGVTQTPKHLITATGQRVTLRCSPRSGDLSVYWYQQSLDQGLQFLIQYYNGEERAKGNILERFSAQQFPDLHSELNLSSLELGDSALYFCASSAGGTNEKLFFGSGTQLSVL.

There are a few counts of this clone. The V gene is TRBV7-9, the J gene TRBJ2-7, with 8 bases fitting TRBD2. The CDR3 totals 14 residues. Trimming at V came to 7 bases and at J to 0 bases, leaving 5 bases not matched to a gene. Germline V gene lookup returns CDR1 SEHNR and CDR2 FQNEAQ (reference sequence). The CDR3 sequence: CASTWSGGSYEQYF. In nucleotides, the CDR3 is TGTGCCAGCACTTGGAGCGGGGGCTCCTACGAGCAGTACTTC.

The J gene is TRBJ2-3, the V gene TRBV7-2; TRBD2 matches 8 bases. V dropped 2 bases and J dropped 0; count of bases not matched to a gene: 7. The CDR3 length is 17 residues. Germline V gives CDR1 SGHTA, CDR2 FQGNSA. The CDR3 loop is CASSLRGAGVSTDTQYF. The CDR3 nucleotides are TGTGCCAGCAGCTTACGTGGAGCGGGAGTGAGCACAGATACGCAGTATTTT. Drawing the rest from reference TRBV7-2 and TRBJ2-3, the complete variable domain is GAGVSQSPSNKVTEKGKDVELRCDPISGHTALYWYRQSLGQGLEFLIYFQGNSAPDKSGLPSDRFSAERTGGSVSTLTIQRTQQEDSAVYLCASSLRGAGVSTDTQYFGPGTRLTVL.